Below, 10 T cell receptor beta chains from the same sample are listed, as sequenced in a study of Graves' ophthalmopathy and Graves' hyperthyroidism. Scientists amplified the TCR beta CDR3 regions from RNA transcripts. Second-round multiplex PCR came after first-round RT-PCR with HTBI primers. In TCRdb, the multiplex PCR reads were re-called with MiXCR into one record per CDR3 protein. The data show fewer than 600,000 distinct CDR3 sequences, about an eighth seen once. Sequenced input: blood. The receptor set was obtained from a woman in her thirties with Graves' ophthalmopathy.

This clonotype was found many times. The J gene is TRBJ2-7, the V gene TRBV11-2; 8 positions match TRBD1. V dropped 2 bases and J dropped 2; count of bases not matched to a gene: 5. The CDR3 has 15 residues. Looked up from germline, CDR1 is SGHAT and CDR2 is FQNNGV. The CDR3 protein is CASSLQGTGPYEQYF. The CDR3 nucleotides are TGTGCCAGCAGCTTACAGGGGACAGGACCCTACGAGCAGTACTTC.

This rearrangement joins TRBV5-1 to TRBJ1-1; no clear D. From germline, CDR1 is SGHRS and CDR2 YFSETQ. The ends were cut back, 7 bases at V and 4 bases at J, with 17 bases in the middle. This CDR3 is 14 amino acids long. CDR3 in amino acids: CASSPTASPTEAFF. CDR3 DNA sequence: TGCGCCAGCTCCCCTACGGCGAGCCCCACTGAAGCTTTCTTT.

The chain links TRBV7-2 to TRBJ2-7, with a possible D match to TRBD2 (7 bases). Trimming stripped 1 base from V and 5 bases from J, with 12 bases between. Germline assignment: CDR1 SGHTA and CDR2 FQGNSA. The CDR3 sequence is 14 residues long. Here the CDR3 reads CASSLVGGAHEQYF. CDR3 nucleotides: TGTGCCAGCAGCTTAGTTGGGGGGGCCCACGAGCAGTACTTC.

This chain uses TRBV13 with TRBJ2-7; possibly TRBD2 for D (5 bases). This CDR3 is built from 16 residues. Looked up from germline, CDR1 is PRHDT and CDR2 is FYEKMQ (reference sequence). Trimming removed 0 bases at V and 4 bases at J, with 16 bases between. The CDR3 loop is CASSLGLKEVSYEQYF. The CDR3, as DNA: TGTGCCAGCAGCTTAGGGCTAAAGGAGGTATCGTACGAGCAGTACTTC.

This clonotype was observed at least ten times. The chain links TRBV6-5 to TRBJ2-5; 8 bases fit TRBD1. CDR3 length: 16 amino acids. Germline CDR1 and CDR2: MNHEY and SVGAGI. J was trimmed by 2 bases and V by 2 bases; bases with no gene match: 7. This chain's CDR3 is CASSYPHRTGQETQYF. The CDR3 nucleotides are TGTGCCAGCAGTTACCCTCATCGGACAGGGCAAGAGACCCAGTACTTC.

This clonotype was found many times. This chain joins TRBV4-1 and TRBJ2-7, with D possibly called TRBD1 or TRBD2 (5 bases each). CDR1 and CDR2 (germline): MGHRA, YSYEKL. The CDR3 spans 14 residues. Trimming shortened V by 1 base and J by 6 bases, and 13 bases separated the two germline ends. Here the CDR3 DNA reads TGCGCCAGCAGCCAAGGGACCGGGACGGGCGAGCAGTACTTC. Its translation: CASSQGTGTGEQYF.

In its sample, this clonotype was seen many times. The J gene is TRBJ2-7, the V gene TRBV7-2; D gene unclear. In germline, CDR1 is SGHTA, CDR2 FQGNSA. V lost 3 bases and J lost 3, with 9 bases in between. This CDR3 has 13 amino acids. This CDR3 is CASSFPHLYEQYF. The CDR3 coding sequence is TGTGCCAGCAGCTTTCCTCACCTCTACGAGCAGTACTTC.

This clonotype was seen at least ten times. The rearrangement joins TRBV28 to TRBJ1-2; D possibly corresponds to TRBD1 (5 bases). V was clipped by 5 bases and J by 4 bases, with 14 bases between them. CDR1 and CDR2 (germline): MDHEN, SYDVKM. CDR3 length: 14 residues. In nucleotides, the CDR3 is TGTGCCAGCAGTCTCAGGGAGACGGGCTATGGCTACACCTTC. Translating it yields CASSLRETGYGYTF.

The chain couples TRBV30 to TRBJ2-7, with D possibly called TRBD1 or TRBD2 (5 bases each). The V end lost 0 bases, the J end lost 3 bases, and 15 bases lay between the germline ends. The germline V gene has CDR1 GTSNPN and CDR2 SVGIG (reference sequence). CDR3 length equals 15 residues. CDR3 coding DNA: TGTGCCTGGAGTGTCAGCACCCGGGGCATCTACGAGCAGTACTTC. It codes for CAWSVSTRGIYEQYF.

This chain joins TRBV6-1 and TRBJ1-1; D may be TRBD1 (5 bases). Germline assignment: CDR1 MNHNS and CDR2 SASEGT. The germline V and J ends were trimmed by 7 bases and 3 bases, with 12 bases remaining between them. This CDR3 contains 13 residues. CDR3 loop: CASTGQLYTEAFF. The CDR3 DNA follows: TGTGCCAGCACGGGGCAGCTTTACACTGAAGCTTTCTTT.